This TCR beta chain is from a study of cytomegalovirus exposure and HLA in healthy donors. CDR1 SGHRS and CDR2 YFSETQ come from the germline V gene. The CDR3 has 14 amino acids. Trimming removed 4 bases at V and 8 bases at J, with 15 bases between. Whole-study results and caveats: Common viral pathogens seemed, in a later analysis, to connect with several of the most significant clusters. The authors reported that TCR beta sequences could predict HLA-A and HLA-B alleles. These predictions were accurate for most subjects in the first cohort. Versus the roughly 700-donor mean, an Asian-associated ancestry cluster reportedly showed fewer N-insertions in a later analysis.

PCR primers comprised 60 Vbeta and 13 Jbeta primers. Sequenced by immunoSEQ multiplex PCR; TCRdb stores in-frame clones only, minus some. This sample has about 120,000 clones, with about 8.6% found just once. Note on this clone: Antigen: not known.

Sequences were obtained from PBMCs. The TCR comes from a middle-aged woman in good health and CMV-seropositive. The chain uses TRBV5-1 and TRBJ1-4; D remains ambiguous. CDR3 nucleotides: TGCGCCAGCAGCAAGATCTTGTCTGGCGAAAAACTGTTTTTT. Its translation is CASSKILSGEKLFF.